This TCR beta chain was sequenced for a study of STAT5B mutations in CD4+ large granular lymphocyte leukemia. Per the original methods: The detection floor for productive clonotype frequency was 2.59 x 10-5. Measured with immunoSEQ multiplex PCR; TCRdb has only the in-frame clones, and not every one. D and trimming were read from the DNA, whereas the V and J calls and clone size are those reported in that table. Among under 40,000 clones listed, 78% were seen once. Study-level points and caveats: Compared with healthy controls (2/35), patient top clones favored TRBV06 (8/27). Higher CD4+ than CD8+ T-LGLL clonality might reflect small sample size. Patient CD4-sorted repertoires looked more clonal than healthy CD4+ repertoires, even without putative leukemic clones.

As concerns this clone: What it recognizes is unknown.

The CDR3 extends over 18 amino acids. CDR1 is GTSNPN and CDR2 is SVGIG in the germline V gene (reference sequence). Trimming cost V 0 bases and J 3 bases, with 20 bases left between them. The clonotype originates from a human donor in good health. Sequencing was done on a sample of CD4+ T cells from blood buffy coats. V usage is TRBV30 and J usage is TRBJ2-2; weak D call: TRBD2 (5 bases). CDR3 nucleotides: TGTGCCTGGAGTGTATTTCTCCGGGAAATTTTAGACACCGGGGAGCTGTTTTTT. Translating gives CAWSVFLREILDTGELFF.